This T cell receptor (beta chain) emerged from a study of persistence of HIV-infected CD4 T cells. Sequencing used immunoSEQ version 4 in survey mode. The data were produced by immunoSEQ multiplex PCR, yet TCRdb's version contains in-frame clones alone and is incomplete. The data contain 35,000 to 55,000 clones, about 87% of them singletons. This CDR3 contains 13 residues. The V end was cut by 10 bases, the J end by 2 bases, with 10 bases between. Germline values: CDR1 KGHDR, CDR2 SFDVKD. Note on this clone: No antigen is known for it.

Nonspecific anti-CD3/anti-CD28 bead stimulation represents the broad CD4+ T cell repertoire. Sorting selected CD4+ T cells upregulating both CD40 ligand and CD69. The chain employs TRBV24-1 and TRBJ2-2; the D gene is possibly TRBD2 (5 bases). Sample: CD4+ T cells sorted from PBMCs after roughly 18-hour stimulation, taken from a patient who received antiretroviral therapy. This receptor was obtained from an adult woman with HIV who was CMV-seropositive. CDR3 region: CATEDDNTGELFF. DNA for the CDR3: TGTGCCACGGAGGACGATAACACCGGGGAGCTGTTTTTT.